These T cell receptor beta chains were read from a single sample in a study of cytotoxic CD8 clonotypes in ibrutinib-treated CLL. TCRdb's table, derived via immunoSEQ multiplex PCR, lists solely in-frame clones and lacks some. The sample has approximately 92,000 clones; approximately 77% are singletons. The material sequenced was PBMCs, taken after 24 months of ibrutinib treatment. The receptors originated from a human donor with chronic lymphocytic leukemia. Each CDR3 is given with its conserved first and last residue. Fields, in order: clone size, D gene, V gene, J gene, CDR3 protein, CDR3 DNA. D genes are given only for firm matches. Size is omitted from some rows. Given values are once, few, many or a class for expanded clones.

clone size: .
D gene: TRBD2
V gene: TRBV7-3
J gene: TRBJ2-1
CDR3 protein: CASSLTPSGSSYNEQFF
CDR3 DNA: TGTGCCAGCAGCTTAACGCCTAGCGGGAGTTCCTACAATGAGCAGTTCTTC

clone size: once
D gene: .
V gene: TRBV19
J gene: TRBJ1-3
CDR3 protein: CASSMSTGVSGNTIYF
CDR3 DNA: TGTGCCAGTAGTATGTCCACAGGAGTCTCTGGAAACACCATATATTTT

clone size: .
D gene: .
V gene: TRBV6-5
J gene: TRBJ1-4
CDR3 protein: CAGSKRAGANEKLFF
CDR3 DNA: TGTGCCGGCAGTAAGCGGGCAGGAGCCAATGAAAAACTGTTTTTT

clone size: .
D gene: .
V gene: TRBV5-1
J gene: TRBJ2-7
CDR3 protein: CASSLEALSYEQYF
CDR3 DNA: TGCGCCAGCAGCTTGGAGGCTCTCTCCTACGAGCAGTACTTC

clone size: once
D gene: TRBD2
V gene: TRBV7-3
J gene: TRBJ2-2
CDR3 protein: CASKEGSGANTGELFF
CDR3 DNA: TGTGCCAGCAAGGAAGGGAGCGGGGCGAACACCGGGGAGCTGTTTTTT

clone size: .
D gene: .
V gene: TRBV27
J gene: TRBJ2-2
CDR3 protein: CASSLHGLTNTGELFF
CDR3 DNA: TGTGCCAGCAGTTTACATGGACTCACGAACACCGGGGAGCTGTTTTTT

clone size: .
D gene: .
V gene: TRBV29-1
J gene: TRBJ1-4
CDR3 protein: CSVGKAGASEKLFF
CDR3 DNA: TGCAGCGTTGGTAAGGCAGGGGCGAGTGAAAAACTGTTTTTT

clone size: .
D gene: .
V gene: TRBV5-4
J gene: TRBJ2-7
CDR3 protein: CASSLGGSANSYEQYF
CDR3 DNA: TGTGCCAGCAGCTTGGGGGGTAGCGCAAACTCCTACGAGCAGTACTTC

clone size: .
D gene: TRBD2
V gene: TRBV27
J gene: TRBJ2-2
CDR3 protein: CASGVGLAGARSTGELFF
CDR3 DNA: TGTGCCAGCGGCGTGGGACTAGCGGGAGCCCGGTCCACCGGGGAGCTGTTTTTT

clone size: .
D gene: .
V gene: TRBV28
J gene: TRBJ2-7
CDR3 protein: CASRLQESYEQYF
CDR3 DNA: TGTGCCAGCAGACTACAGGAGTCCTACGAGCAGTACTTC

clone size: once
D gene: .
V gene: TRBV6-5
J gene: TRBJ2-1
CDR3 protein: CASSSQVNEQFF
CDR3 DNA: TGTGCCAGCAGTTCCCAGGTCAATGAGCAGTTCTTC

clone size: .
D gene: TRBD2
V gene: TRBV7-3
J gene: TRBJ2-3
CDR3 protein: CASSLVRLAGDTQYF
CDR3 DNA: TGTGCCAGCAGCTTAGTTCGGCTAGCGGGAGATACGCAGTATTTT

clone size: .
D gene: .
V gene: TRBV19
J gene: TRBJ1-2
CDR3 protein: CASRNQGLTNYGYTF
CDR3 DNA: TGTGCCAGTAGGAACCAGGGACTTACTAACTATGGCTACACCTTC

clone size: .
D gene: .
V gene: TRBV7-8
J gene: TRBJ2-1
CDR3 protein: CASAKNEQFF
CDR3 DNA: TGTGCCAGCGCGAAAAATGAGCAGTTCTTC

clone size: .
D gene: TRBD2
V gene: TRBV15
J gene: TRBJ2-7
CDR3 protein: CATSNTGGSYEQYF
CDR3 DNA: TGTGCCACCAGCAACACGGGGGGGTCCTACGAGCAGTACTTC

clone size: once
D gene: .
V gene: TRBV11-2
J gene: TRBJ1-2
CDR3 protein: CASSLSWDSNYGYTF
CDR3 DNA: TGTGCCAGCAGCTTAAGTTGGGACTCTAACTATGGCTACACCTTC

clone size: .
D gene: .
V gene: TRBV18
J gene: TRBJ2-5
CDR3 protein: CASSPPGGGAETQYF
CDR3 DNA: TGTGCCAGCTCACCGCCCGGTGGGGGGGCAGAGACCCAGTACTTC

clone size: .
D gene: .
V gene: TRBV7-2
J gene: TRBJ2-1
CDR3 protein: CASSLDASSNNEQFF
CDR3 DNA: TGTGCCAGCAGCTTAGATGCTTCCAGCAACAATGAGCAGTTCTTC

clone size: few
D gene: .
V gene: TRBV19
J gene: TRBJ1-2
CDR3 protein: CASTVSGHPTYGYTF
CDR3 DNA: TGTGCCAGTACCGTCTCAGGGCATCCAACTTATGGCTACACCTTC

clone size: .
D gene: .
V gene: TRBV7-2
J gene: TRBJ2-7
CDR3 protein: CASNSNGEQYF
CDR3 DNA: TGTGCCAGCAACTCTAACGGGGAGCAGTACTTC

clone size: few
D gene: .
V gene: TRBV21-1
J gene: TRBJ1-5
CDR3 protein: CASSNEDCERPQHF
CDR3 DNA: TGTGCCAGCAGCAATGAGGACTGCGAACGGCCCCAGCATTTT

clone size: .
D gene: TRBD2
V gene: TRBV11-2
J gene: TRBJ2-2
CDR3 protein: CASSPRISGTSYGTGELFF
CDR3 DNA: TGTGCCAGCAGCCCACGAATCTCCGGGACTAGTTACGGAACCGGGGAGCTGTTTTTT

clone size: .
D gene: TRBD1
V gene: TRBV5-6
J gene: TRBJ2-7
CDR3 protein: CASSPRDRDSYEQYF
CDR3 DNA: TGTGCCAGCAGCCCTCGGGACAGGGATTCCTACGAGCAGTACTTC

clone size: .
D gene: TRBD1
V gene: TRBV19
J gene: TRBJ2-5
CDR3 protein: CASSIGDRNQETQYF
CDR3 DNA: TGTGCCAGTAGTATAGGGGACAGGAACCAAGAGACCCAGTACTTC

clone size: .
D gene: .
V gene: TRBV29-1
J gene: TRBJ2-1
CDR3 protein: CSVDDPGHSNEQFF
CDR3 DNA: TGCAGCGTTGATGATCCGGGACACAGCAATGAGCAGTTCTTC

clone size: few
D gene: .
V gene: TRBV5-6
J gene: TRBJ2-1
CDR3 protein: CASYDLLARHNEQFF
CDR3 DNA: TGTGCCAGCTACGATTTGTTAGCAAGACACAATGAGCAGTTCTTC

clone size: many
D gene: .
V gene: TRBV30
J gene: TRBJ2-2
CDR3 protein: CAWSVPPQGELFF
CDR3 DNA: TGTGCCTGGAGTGTACCCCCACAGGGGGAGCTGTTTTTT

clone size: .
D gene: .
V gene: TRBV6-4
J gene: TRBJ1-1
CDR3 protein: CASSDGGRAEAFF
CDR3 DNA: TGTGCCAGCAGTGACGGGGGCAGGGCTGAAGCTTTCTTT

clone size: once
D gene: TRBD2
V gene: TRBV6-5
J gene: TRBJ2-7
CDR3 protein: CASSEQAGDEQYF
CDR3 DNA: TGTGCCAGCAGCGAACAGGCGGGGGACGAGCAGTACTTC

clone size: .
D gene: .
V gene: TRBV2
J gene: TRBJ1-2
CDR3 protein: CASSEMTRGIGYTF
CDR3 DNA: TGTGCCAGCAGTGAAATGACACGGGGTATCGGCTACACCTTC

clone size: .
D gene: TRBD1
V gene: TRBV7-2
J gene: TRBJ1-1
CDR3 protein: CASSGDSRDSAEAFF
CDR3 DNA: TGTGCCAGCAGCGGCGACAGCCGGGACAGTGCCGAAGCTTTCTTT

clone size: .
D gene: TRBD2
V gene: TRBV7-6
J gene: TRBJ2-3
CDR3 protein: CASSLASLAASTDTQYF
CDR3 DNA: TGTGCCAGCAGCTTAGCGTCCCTAGCGGCTAGCACAGATACGCAGTATTTT

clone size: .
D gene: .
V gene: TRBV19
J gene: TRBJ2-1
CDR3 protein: CASSISGGPYNEQFF
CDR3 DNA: TGTGCCAGTAGCATAAGCGGCGGGCCCTACAATGAGCAGTTCTTC

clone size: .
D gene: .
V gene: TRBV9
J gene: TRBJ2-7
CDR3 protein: CASSGGPRAPYEQYF
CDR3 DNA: TGTGCCAGCAGCGGGGGACCCCGGGCCCCCTACGAGCAGTACTTC

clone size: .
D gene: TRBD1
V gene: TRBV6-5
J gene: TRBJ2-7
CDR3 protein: CASRSGQGALHEQYF
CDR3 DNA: TGTGCCAGCAGGTCGGGACAGGGGGCGCTCCACGAGCAGTACTTC

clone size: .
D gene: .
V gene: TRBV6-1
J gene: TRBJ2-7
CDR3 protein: CASSEAVYEQYF
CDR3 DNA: TGTGCCAGCAGTGAAGCTGTCTACGAGCAGTACTTC

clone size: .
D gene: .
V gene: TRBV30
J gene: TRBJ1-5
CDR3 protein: CASWAGGNQPQHF
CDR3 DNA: TGTGCCTCCTGGGCAGGGGGCAATCAGCCCCAGCATTTT

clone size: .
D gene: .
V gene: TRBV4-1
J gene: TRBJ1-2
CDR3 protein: CASSQVPGGNHGYTF
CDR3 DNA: TGCGCCAGCAGCCAAGTACCGGGCGGCAACCATGGCTACACCTTC

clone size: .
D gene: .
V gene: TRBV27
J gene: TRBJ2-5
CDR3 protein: CASSLNGARETQYF
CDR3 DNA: TGTGCCAGCAGTTTAAATGGGGCGCGGGAGACCCAGTACTTC

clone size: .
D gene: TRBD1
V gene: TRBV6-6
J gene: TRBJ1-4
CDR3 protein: CASSKQGTNEKLFF
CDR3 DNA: TGTGCCAGCAGCAAACAGGGGACTAATGAAAAACTGTTTTTT

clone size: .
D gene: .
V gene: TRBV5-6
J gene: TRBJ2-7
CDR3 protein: CASSSHKGKMDYEQYF
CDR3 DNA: TGTGCCAGCAGCTCCCACAAGGGAAAGATGGACTACGAGCAGTACTTC

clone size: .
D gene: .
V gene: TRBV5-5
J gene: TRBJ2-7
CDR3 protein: CASSLSGTSYEQYF
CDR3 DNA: TGTGCCAGCAGCTTGTCGGGGACCTCCTACGAGCAGTACTTC

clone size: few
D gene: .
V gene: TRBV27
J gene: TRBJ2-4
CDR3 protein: CASSLGALGNIQYF
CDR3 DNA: TGTGCCAGCAGTTTAGGGGCTCTTGGAAACATTCAGTACTTC

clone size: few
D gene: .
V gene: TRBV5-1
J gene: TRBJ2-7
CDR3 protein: CASSLEWAVDGYEQYF
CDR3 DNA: TGCGCCAGCAGCTTGGAATGGGCCGTGGACGGCTACGAGCAGTACTTC

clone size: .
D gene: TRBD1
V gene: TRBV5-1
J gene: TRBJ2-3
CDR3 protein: CASSLSQGVDTQYF
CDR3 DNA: TGCGCCAGCAGCTTGAGCCAGGGGGTGGATACGCAGTATTTT

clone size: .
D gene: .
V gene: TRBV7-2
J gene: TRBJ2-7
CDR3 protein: CASSPGMDEQYF
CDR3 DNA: TGTGCCAGCAGTCCCGGGATGGACGAGCAGTACTTC

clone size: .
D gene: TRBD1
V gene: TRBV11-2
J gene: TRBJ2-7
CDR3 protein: CASSLATGGPIHEQYF
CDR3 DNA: TGTGCCAGCAGCTTAGCGACAGGGGGGCCCATACACGAGCAGTACTTC